A single TCR beta chain is shown here with its context. Its antigen is undetermined. Total RNA extraction was carried out from unfractionated whole blood. The sample is drawn from a study of human T cells and chemical hapten exposure. What the library attached to individual cDNA molecules were unique molecular identifiers. TCRdb ran MiXCR on the reads and lists one entry per CDR3 protein. The table lists 120,000 or so distinct CDR3 sequences, roughly 8.5% of them singletons. General study results and limits: With regard to DPC sensitization, TCRs above 1 in 1000 frequency did not change.

The CDR3 length is 14 residues. V lost 2 bases and J 5 bases, leaving 10 bases between the germline ends. Germline V gene data show CDR1 as KGHSH and CDR2 as LQKENI. Sequenced input: whole blood. The chain carries TRBV18 and TRBJ1-5; D remains unclear. The TCR comes from a human donor in good health. Some clones in this sample may be carry-over from other donors' samples. The CDR3 sequence: CASSPSRGYQPQHF. The CDR3, as DNA: TGTGCCAGCTCACCATCACGGGGATATCAGCCCCAGCATTTT.